The 5 T cell receptor beta chains given below trace back to one sample, sequenced in a study of blood T cell repertoires in COVID-19. Sequencing used immunoSEQ multiplex PCR; TCRdb keeps in-frame clones, though not all of them. The sample has some 430,000 clones; roughly 88% are singletons. Sequencing used PBMCs or T cells enriched from blood (not recorded which). These receptors all stem from a man younger than 30 who had recovered from COVID-19.

The rearrangement links TRBV21-1 to TRBJ1-4. TRBV21-1 is an annotated pseudogene. The CDR3 covers 15 residues. In nucleotides, the CDR3 is TGTGCCAGCAGCAAAAAATCCGGGACGGGGGGGAAACTGTTTTTT. It yields the protein CASSKKSGTGGKLFF.

The V call is TRBV7-8, the J call TRBJ2-7; 8 bases are a match to TRBD2. Germline values: CDR1 SGHVS, CDR2 FQNEAQ. Unmatched junction bases numbered 11, after V lost 1 base and J lost 3 bases. The CDR3 is 17 amino acids. As DNA, the CDR3 is TGTGCCAGCAGCTTAGGGGGTGGGACTAGGATGATCTACGAGCAGTACTTC. It translates to CASSLGGGTRMIYEQYF.

This clone has a count of ten or more. J is TRBJ2-1 and V is TRBV7-9, with D perhaps TRBD1 (5 bases). Trimming left V 1 base short and J 8 bases short, with 12 bases between. Germline V gene sequence: CDR1 SEHNR, CDR2 FQNEAQ (reference sequence). This CDR3 spans 14 amino acids. CDR3 bases: TGTGCCAGCAGCTTAGAACAGGACCAGGATGAGCAGTTCTTC. Translation gives CASSLEQDQDEQFF.

The chain combines TRBV28 with TRBJ1-5; 8 bases are shared with TRBD1. CDR1 and CDR2 (germline): MDHEN, SYDVKM. This CDR3 spans 14 amino acids. The junction had 7 bases not matched to a gene; V was cut back by 2 bases and J by 10 bases. The CDR3: CASSLGQGRRPQHF. CDR3 in DNA: TGTGCCAGCAGTTTAGGACAGGGTCGTCGTCCCCAGCATTTT.

This rearrangement joins TRBV19 to TRBJ2-7; the match to TRBD1 covers 9 bases. The CDR3 consists of 15 residues. The V and J ends lost 5 bases and 4 bases, in that order; junction bases with no gene match: 9. Germline V lookup: CDR1 LNHDA, CDR2 SQIVND (reference sequence). The CDR3 here is CASSSIGGTGYEQYF. The CDR3 region has the DNA TGTGCCAGTAGTTCCATCGGGGGGACAGGGTACGAGCAGTACTTC. The full variable domain, in which reference TRBV19 and TRBJ2-7 provide the parts outside the CDR3, is DGGITQSPKYLFRKEGQNVTLSCEQNLNHDAMYWYRQDPGQGLRLIYYSQIVNDFQKGDIAEGYSVSREKKESFPLTVTSAQKNPTAFYLCASSSIGGTGYEQYFGPGTRLTVT.